This TCR beta chain was sequenced for a study of T cell repertoires in cytomegalovirus infection. Study as a whole: HLA-C-restricted CMV epitopes, recently identified, and well-studied HLA-B-restricted ones were used by the study. It can be stated that public TCR beta signatures indicated CMV infection as well as a matching HLA type.

The study's findings and limits: Cumulative public TCR beta family frequency identified carriers of CMV plus the relevant HLA.

Germline V CDR1 and CDR2: KGHDR, SFDVKD. This CDR3 is built from 13 residues. V was cut by 5 bases and J by 2 bases, with 7 bases left in between. One entry per CDR3 protein results from TCRdb running MiXCR on the reads. This table has 300,000 to 400,000 distinct CDR3 sequences, about 29% appearing once. This clonotype was observed a few times. Antigen: not known. This chain links TRBV24-1 with TRBJ2-3; D uncertain. The clonotype comes from a human donor in good health (CMV status not recorded). Some clones in this sample may be carry-over from other donors' samples. The material sequenced was cultured PBMCs, taken from culture after CMV antigen stimulation. CDR3 sequence reads: CATSAQNTDTQYF. The CDR3 bases are TGTGCCACCAGTGCACAAAACACAGATACGCAGTATTTT.